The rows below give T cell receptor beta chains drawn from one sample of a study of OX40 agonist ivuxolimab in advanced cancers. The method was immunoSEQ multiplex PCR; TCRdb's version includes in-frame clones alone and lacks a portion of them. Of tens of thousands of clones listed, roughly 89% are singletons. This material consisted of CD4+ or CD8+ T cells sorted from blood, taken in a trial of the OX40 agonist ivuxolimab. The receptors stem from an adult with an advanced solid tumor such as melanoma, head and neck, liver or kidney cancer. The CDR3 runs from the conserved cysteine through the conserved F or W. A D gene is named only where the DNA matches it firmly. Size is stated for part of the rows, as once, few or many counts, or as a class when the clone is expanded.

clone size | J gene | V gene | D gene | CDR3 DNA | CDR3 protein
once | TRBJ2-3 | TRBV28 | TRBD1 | TGTGCCAGCAGGGGGGACAGGGGGAGCACAGATACGCAGTATTTT | CASRGDRGSTDTQYF
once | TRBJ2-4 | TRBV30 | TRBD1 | TGTGCCTGGAACCCCAGGGGGCCTGGCATTCAGTACTTC | CAWNPRGPGIQYF
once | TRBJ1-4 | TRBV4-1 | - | TGCGCCAGCAGCCAAGACTACCCAGGGACTAAAAATGAAAAACTGTTTTTT | CASSQDYPGTKNEKLFF
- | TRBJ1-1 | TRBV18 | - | TGTGCCAGCTCACCACCCAGCGGATCGAAGAACACTGAAGCTTTCTTT | CASSPPSGSKNTEAFF
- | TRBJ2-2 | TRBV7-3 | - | TGTGCCAGCAAGCAGGGGTCGGGCACCGGGGAGCTGTTTTTT | CASKQGSGTGELFF
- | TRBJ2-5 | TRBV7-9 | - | TGTGCCAGCAGCTTAGCGGAAAGGTACCAAGAGACCCAGTACTTC | CASSLAERYQETQYF
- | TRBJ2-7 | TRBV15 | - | TGTGCCACCAGCAGAGGAGGGGCGGCCTACGAGCAGTACTTC | CATSRGGAAYEQYF
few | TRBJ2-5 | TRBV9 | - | TGTGCCAGCAGCGCTTTCATGGCAGAGACCCAGTACTTC | CASSAFMAETQYF
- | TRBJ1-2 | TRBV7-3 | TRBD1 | TGTGCCAGCAGCTTCCGACAGGGAGACGGCTACACCTTC | CASSFRQGDGYTF
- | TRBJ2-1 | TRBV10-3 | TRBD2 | TGTGCCATCAGTGAGCCTAGCGGGGCCTACAATGAGCAGTTCTTC | CAISEPSGAYNEQFF
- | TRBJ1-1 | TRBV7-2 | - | TGTGCCAGCAGCCGAGGAGGAACGAACACTGAAGCTTTCTTT | CASSRGGTNTEAFF
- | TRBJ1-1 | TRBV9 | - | TGTGCCAGCAGCGTAAAACGGGACACTGAAGCTTTCTTT | CASSVKRDTEAFF
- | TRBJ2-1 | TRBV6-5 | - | TGTGCCAGCAGTTACGAGGGGGGAGGTGTTAATGAGCAGTTCTTC | CASSYEGGGVNEQFF
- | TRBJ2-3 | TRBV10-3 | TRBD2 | TGTGCCATCAGTGAGTCGAGGAGCGGGAGCTCGGATACGCAGTATTTT | CAISESRSGSSDTQYF
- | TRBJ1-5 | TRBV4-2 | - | TGTGCCAGCAGCCAAGATTGGGCAGGGGATCAGCCCCAGCATTTT | CASSQDWAGDQPQHF
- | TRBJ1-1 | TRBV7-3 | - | TGTGCCAGCAGCTCGACAGGACACACTGAAGCTTTCTTT | CASSSTGHTEAFF
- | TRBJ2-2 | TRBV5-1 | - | TGCGCCAGCAGCTTACCCAACACCGGGGAGCTGTTTTTT | CASSLPNTGELFF
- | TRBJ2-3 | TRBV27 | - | TGTGCCAGCAGTCCCTCTAGCACAGATACGCAGTATTTT | CASSPSSTDTQYF
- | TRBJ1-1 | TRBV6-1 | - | TGTGCCAGCAGTGAAAGGGCCCTAATCAGGGGAGAAGCTTTCTTT | CASSERALIRGEAFF
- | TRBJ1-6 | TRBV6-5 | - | TGTGCCAGCAGTCCGGGACAAGCAAATTCACCCCTCCACTTT | CASSPGQANSPLHF
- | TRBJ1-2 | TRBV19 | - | TGTGCCAGTAGTATGGGCAGGCCGAACTATGGCTACACCTTC | CASSMGRPNYGYTF
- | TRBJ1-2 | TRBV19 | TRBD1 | TGTGCCAGTAGTACCGGACAGGTCGGCTATGGCTACACCTTC | CASSTGQVGYGYTF
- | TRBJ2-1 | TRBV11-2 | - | TGTGCCAGCACCTTGGGGGCCTATAGCAATGAGCAGTTCTTC | CASTLGAYSNEQFF
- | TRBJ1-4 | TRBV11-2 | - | TGTGCCAGCAGCTTACAGGGAACCCGAAATGAAAAACTGTTTTTT | CASSLQGTRNEKLFF
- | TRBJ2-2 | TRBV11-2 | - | TGTGCCAGCAGCTTAGACCGTTCCGGGGAGCTGTTTTTT | CASSLDRSGELFF
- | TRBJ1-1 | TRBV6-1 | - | TGTGCCAGCAACTGGTTGAACACTGAAGCTTTCTTT | CASNWLNTEAFF
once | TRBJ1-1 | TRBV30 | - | TGTGCCTGGAGTCGGCCAAGGGGGAATGAAGCTTTCTTT | CAWSRPRGNEAFF
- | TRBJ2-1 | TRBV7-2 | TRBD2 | TGTGCCAGCGGACATCTAGCGGGGACTATAAATGAGCAGTTCTTC | CASGHLAGTINEQFF
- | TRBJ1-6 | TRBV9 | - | TGTGCCAGCAGCACCCAGAGCGCCCATTATAATTCACCCCTCCACTTT | CASSTQSAHYNSPLHF
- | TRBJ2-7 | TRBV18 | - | TGTGCCAGCTCGCGTTCAGGGATCCACGAGCAGTACTTC | CASSRSGIHEQYF
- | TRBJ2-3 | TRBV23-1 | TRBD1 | TGCGCCAGCAGTCAGGGGGGCGGGACAGGGGTTTTAGGGACAGATACGCAGTATTTT | CASSQGGGTGVLGTDTQYF
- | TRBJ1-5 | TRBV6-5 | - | TGTGCCAGCTCCAGGGGATCTAGCAATCAGCCCCAGCATTTT | CASSRGSSNQPQHF
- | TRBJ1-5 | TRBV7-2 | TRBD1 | TGTGCCAGCAGCTACAGGGGTTATAGCAATCAGCCCCAGCATTTT | CASSYRGYSNQPQHF